This TCR beta chain is from a study of cytomegalovirus exposure and HLA in healthy donors. Points from the study as a whole: Evidence from a later analysis indicated that most CMV-associated TCR beta chains looked HLA-restricted.

This clone was seen only a few times. Antigen unknown. In the PCR, 60 Vbeta and 13 Jbeta primers were used. The table came from immunoSEQ multiplex PCR; TCRdb's copy has only in-frame clones and leaves some out. The sample carries some 100,000 clones, about 81% recorded once. Germline CDR1 MNHEY, CDR2 SVGAGI. This CDR3 contains 16 residues. After removal of 0 bases from V and 2 bases from J, the junction contained 4 bases not matched to a gene. This sequence was found in a man aged 50 to 59 in good health and CMV-seronegative. The gene calls are TRBV6-5 and TRBJ2-1; 7 positions agree with TRBD2. Sequenced: PBMCs. The CDR3 reads CASSYSRAGAYNEQFF. The CDR3 bases are TGTGCCAGCAGTTACTCACGGGCGGGAGCCTACAATGAGCAGTTCTTC.